This T cell receptor (beta chain) was identified during a study of human T cells and chemical hapten exposure. Study as a whole: Among samples, TCR yields varied mainly because of small differences in pooled library volume. Notes on the study in general: Having alopecia, donors may respond immunologically unlike healthy people.

The time point was: patch test 1, 2 weeks after DPC sensitization. The treatment is: therapeutic diphenylcyclopropenone sensitization with weekly scalp DPC. The drawing of blood occurred before each patch test was applied. This clonotype was counted between two and nine times. Antigen: not known. In the source study's methods: Sampled TCR counts reached a median of 95,638 per sample, with values ranging from roughly 20,000 to 700,000. TCRdb re-derived calls from the RACE reads in MiXCR, one entry per CDR3 protein. The V and J calls were determined by TCRdb, not by the authors. Of about 380,000 distinct CDR3 sequences listed, 4.8% are singletons. Sequencing used whole blood, obtained in connection with sensitization to the hapten diphenylcyclopropenone (DPC). This clonotype was sampled from a woman in her forties or fifties with alopecia areata. Some clones in this sample may be carry-over from other donors' samples.

This CDR3 is CSAYSGVGTDTQYF. The CDR3 nucleotides are TGCAGTGCCTACAGCGGGGTAGGCACAGATACGCAGTATTTT. The chain couples TRBV20-1 to TRBJ2-3, with 7 bases lining up with TRBD2. This CDR3 spans 14 amino acids. Germline V gene data show CDR1 as DFQATT and CDR2 as SNEGSKA (reference sequence). The V gene end was trimmed by 6 bases and the J gene end by 1 base; junction bases not matched to a gene: 7.